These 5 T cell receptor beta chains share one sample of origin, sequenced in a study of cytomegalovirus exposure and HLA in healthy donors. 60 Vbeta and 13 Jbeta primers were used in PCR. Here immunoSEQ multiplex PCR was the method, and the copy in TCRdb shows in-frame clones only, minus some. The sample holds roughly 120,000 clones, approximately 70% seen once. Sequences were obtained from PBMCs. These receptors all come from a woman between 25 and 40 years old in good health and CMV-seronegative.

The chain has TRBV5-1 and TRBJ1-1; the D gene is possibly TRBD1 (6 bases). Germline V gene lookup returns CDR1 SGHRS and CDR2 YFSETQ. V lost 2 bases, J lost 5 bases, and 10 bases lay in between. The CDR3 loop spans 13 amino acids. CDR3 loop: CASSLQGGTEAFF. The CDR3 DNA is TGCGCCAGCAGCTTACAGGGTGGGACTGAAGCTTTCTTT.

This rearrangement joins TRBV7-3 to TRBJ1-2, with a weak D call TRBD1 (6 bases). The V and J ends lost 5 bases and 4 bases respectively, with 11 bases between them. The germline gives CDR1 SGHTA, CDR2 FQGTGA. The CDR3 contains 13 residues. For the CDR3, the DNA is TGTGCCAGCAGCCCCCAGACAGGCTATGGCTACACCTTC. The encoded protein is CASSPQTGYGYTF.

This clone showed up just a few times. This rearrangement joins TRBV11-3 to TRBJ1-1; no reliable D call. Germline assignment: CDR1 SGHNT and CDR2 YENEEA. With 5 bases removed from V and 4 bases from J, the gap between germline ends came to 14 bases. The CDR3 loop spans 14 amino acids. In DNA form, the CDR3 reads TGTGCCAGCAGCGAACCAGCGGTAGCCACTGAAGCTTTCTTT. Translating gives CASSEPAVATEAFF. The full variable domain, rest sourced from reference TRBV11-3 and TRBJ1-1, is EAGVVQSPRYKIIEKKQPVAFWCNPISGHNTLYWYLQNLGQGPELLIRYENEEAVDDSQLPKDRFSAERLKGVDSTLKIQPAELGDSAVYLCASSEPAVATEAFFGQGTRLTVV.

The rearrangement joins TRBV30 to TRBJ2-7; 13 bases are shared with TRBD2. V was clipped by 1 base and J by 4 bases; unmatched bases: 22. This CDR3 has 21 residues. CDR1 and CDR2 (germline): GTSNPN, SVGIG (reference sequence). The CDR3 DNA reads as TGTGCCTGGAGTGGGGTTGGGAGCGTCGGACTAGCGGGAGTAGGTGAATACGAGCAGTACTTC. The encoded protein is CAWSGVGSVGLAGVGEYEQYF.

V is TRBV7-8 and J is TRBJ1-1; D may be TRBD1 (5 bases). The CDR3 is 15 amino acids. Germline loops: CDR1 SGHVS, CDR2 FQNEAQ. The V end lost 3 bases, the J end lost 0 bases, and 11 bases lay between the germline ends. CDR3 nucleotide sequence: TGTGCCAGCAGCTTCCCGGGGACTATGAACACTGAAGCTTTCTTT. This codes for CASSFPGTMNTEAFF.